Included here is one TCR beta chain sequence, with context. Method: immunoSEQ multiplex PCR; TCRdb's copy keeps in-frame clones and lacks some. This sample yields tens of thousands of clones, of which 83% are seen a single time; 27% belongs to the top ten. The trim removed 3 bases at V and 3 bases at J, leaving 7 bases unmatched. In germline, CDR1 is MNHNS, CDR2 SASEGT. CDR3 length: 16 amino acids. The source of the sample is a study of control samples from healthy donors and cancer patients. This TCR derives from a man aged 55 to 70 with head and neck cancer. The V gene is TRBV6-1, the J gene TRBJ2-7, with TRBD2 matching over 11 bases. The sample taken for sequencing was PBMCs. The CDR3: CASSDIGLAGFYEQYF. CDR3 nucleotide sequence: TGTGCCAGCAGTGATATAGGACTAGCGGGCTTCTACGAGCAGTACTTC.